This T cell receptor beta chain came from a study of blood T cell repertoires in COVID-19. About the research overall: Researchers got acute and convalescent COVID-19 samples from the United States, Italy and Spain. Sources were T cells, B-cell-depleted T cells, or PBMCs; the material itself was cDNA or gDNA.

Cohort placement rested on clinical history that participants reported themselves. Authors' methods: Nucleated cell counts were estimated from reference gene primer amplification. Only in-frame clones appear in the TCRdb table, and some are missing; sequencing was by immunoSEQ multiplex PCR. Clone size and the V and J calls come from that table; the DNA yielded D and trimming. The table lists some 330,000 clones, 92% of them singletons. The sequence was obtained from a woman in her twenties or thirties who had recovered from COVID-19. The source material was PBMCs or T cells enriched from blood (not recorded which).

The CDR3 region has the DNA TGTGGACCGTCAGGGGGCGTTTATAGCAATCAGCCCCAGCATTTT. Encoded protein: CGPSGGVYSNQPQHF. The chain recombines TRBV19 with TRBJ1-5, with 8 bases identical to TRBD1. CDR1 is LNHDA and CDR2 is SQIVND in the germline V gene (reference sequence). CDR3 length: 15 residues.